This TCR beta chain was sequenced during a study of T cell repertoires in cytomegalovirus infection. On the study more broadly: The authors used CMV epitopes that were HLA-C-restricted (recently identified) and HLA-B-restricted (well studied). Evidence of both CMV infection and a matching HLA type came from public TCR beta signatures.

The CDR3 spans 15 residues. Germline V gene data show CDR1 as MRHNA and CDR2 as SNTAGT. Germline trimming cut 8 bases from V and 7 bases from J; bases unmatched to any gene: 12. On this clonotype: Its antigen is as yet unknown.

One entry per CDR3 protein, called by TCRdb with MiXCR from the reads. Of 750,000 to 900,000 distinct CDR3 sequences listed, just under 30% were seen once; the top ten hold under 15%. The sequence was obtained from a human donor in good health (CMV status not recorded). Some clones in this sample may be carry-over from other donors' samples. This specimen consisted of cultured CD8+ T cells from PBMCs, obtained from culture after CMV antigen stimulation. The chain couples TRBV6-4 to TRBJ1-4, with 8 bases that match TRBD1. The chain's CDR3 is CASRAGQGLGEKLFF. In nucleotides, the CDR3 is TGTGCCAGCCGAGCCGGACAGGGCTTAGGTGAAAAACTGTTTTTT.